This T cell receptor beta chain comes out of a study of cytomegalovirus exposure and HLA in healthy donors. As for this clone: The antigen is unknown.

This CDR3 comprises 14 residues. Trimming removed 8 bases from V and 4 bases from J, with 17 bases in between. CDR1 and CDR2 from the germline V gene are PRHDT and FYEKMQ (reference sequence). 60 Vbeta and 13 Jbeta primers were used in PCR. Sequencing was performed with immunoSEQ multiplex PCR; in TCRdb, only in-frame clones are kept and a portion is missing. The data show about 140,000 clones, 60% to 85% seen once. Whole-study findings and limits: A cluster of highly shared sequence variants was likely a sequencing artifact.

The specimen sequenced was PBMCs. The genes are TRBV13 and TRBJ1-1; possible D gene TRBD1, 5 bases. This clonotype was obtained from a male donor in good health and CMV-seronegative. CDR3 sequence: CASPRSQGGTEAFF. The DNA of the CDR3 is TGTGCCAGCCCCCGGTCTCAGGGCGGCACTGAAGCTTTCTTT.